This T cell receptor (beta chain) is drawn from a study of PD-1 blockade in classical Hodgkin lymphoma. Time point: cycle 4 day 1 (C4D1), after less than 7 weeks of nivolumab. Autologous stem cell transplantation was followed by relapse in every patient, and brentuximab vedotin exposure varied. Germline CDR1 reads SGHVS; CDR2 reads FNYEAQ. This CDR3 contains 16 residues. Trimming stripped 1 base from V and 6 bases from J, with 19 bases between. The repertoire was sequenced with immunoSEQ multiplex PCR; TCRdb's copy has only in-frame clones and lacks some. The sample contains tens of thousands of clones, 60% to 80% of which appear only once.

V usage is TRBV7-6 and J usage is TRBJ2-7; D is ambiguous. The origin of this receptor is a human donor with classical Hodgkin lymphoma. The sequencing used peripheral blood mononuclear cells (PBMCs), collected before the fourth cycle of nivolumab. CDR3 in amino acids: CASSLGTKETLGEQYF. In DNA, the CDR3 is TGTGCCAGCAGCTTAGGGACGAAAGAAACCCTAGGCGAGCAGTACTTC.